This T cell receptor beta chain was found in a study of T cell clonality in common variable immunodeficiency. The CDR3 consists of 15 residues. CDR1 and CDR2 from the germline V gene are SNHLY and FYNNEI. The trim removed 6 bases at V and 7 bases at J, leaving 9 bases unmatched. Sequencing input was equivalent genomic DNA from CVID and controls. The method was immunoSEQ multiplex PCR; TCRdb's version includes in-frame clones alone and lacks a portion of them. Altogether approximately 28,000 clones were found in the sample, and no singletons occur. Study results and caveats: Reportedly, TCR beta sequences from common variable immunodeficiency showed fewer deletions and N-nucleotide insertions. Compared with healthy controls, CVID subjects showed increased TCRbeta clonality, mostly in about a third.

This clone showed up many times. Its antigen is currently unknown. Coverage ceases 3 residues before the CDR3 finishes, and the germline J gene fills in the end. Most patients and controls had Caucasian heritage. The sequenced sample consisted of peripheral blood mononuclear cells. The origin of this receptor is a human donor with common variable immunodeficiency. The chain links TRBV2 to TRBJ1-4; 9 nucleotides line up with TRBD1. CDR3 DNA, as far as it was read: TGTGCCAGCAGCCCCGTTAGGACAGGGGTTGAAAAA. This gives the protein CASSPVRTGVEK. The CDR3, in full, reads CASSPVRTGVEKLFF.